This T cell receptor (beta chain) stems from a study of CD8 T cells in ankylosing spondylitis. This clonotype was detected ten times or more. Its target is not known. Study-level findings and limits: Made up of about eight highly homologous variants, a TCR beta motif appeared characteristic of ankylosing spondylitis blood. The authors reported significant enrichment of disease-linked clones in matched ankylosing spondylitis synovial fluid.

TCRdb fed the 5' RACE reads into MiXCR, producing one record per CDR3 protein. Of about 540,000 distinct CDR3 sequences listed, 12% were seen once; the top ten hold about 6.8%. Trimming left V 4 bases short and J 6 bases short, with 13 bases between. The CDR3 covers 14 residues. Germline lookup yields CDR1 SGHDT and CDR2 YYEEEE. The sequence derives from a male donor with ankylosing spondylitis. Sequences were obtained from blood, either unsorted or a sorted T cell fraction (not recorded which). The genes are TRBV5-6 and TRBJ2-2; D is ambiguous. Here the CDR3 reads CASSRVSAPGELFF. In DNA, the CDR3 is TGTGCCAGCAGCCGGGTGTCAGCCCCCGGGGAGCTGTTTTTT. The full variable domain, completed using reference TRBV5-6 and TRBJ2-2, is DAGVTQSPTHLIKTRGQQVTLRCSPKSGHDTVSWYQQALGQGPQFIFQYYEEEERQRGNFPDRFSGHQFPNYSSELNVNALLLGDSALYLCASSRVSAPGELFFGEGSRLTVL.